These T cell receptor beta chains were read from a single sample in a study of regulatory T cells in long-lasting Graves disease. Each CDR3 protein is one row after TCRdb ran MiXCR on the multiplex PCR reads. The sample has hundreds of thousands of distinct CDR3 sequences, over 15% seen once. The specimen was peripheral blood mononuclear cells (PBMCs), collected at new diagnosis, from a patient treated with antithyroid drugs. These receptors were obtained from a female donor with Graves disease. Both conserved end residues are part of each CDR3. A D gene is named only where the DNA matches it firmly. Clone size is given for some rows only: seen once, a few or many times, or a class if the clone is expanded.

TRBV6-1	few	.	13	TRBJ1-5	CASSDQKNQPQHF	TGTGCCAGCAGCGATCAGAAGAATCAGCCCCAGCATTTT
TRBV6-1	many	.	13	TRBJ2-1	CASSGAGHYEQFF	TGTGCCAGCAGTGGGGCAGGGCATTATGAGCAGTTCTTC
TRBV12-3/TRBV12-4	many	TRBD2	16	TRBJ2-1	CASSRSPAGGPREQFF	TGTGCCAGCAGCCGTAGTCCAGCGGGAGGGCCACGGGAGCAGTTCTTC
TRBV19	few	TRBD2	14	TRBJ2-1	CASAGTSVLSEQFF	TGTGCCAGTGCCGGGACTAGCGTCCTCAGTGAGCAGTTCTTC
TRBV5-5	many	.	15	TRBJ2-3	CASSLEAGALDTQYF	TGTGCCAGCAGCTTGGAAGCAGGGGCCCTAGATACGCAGTATTTT
TRBV19	.	.	15	TRBJ1-5	CASRQARGSNQPQHF	TGTGCCAGTAGGCAGGCCAGAGGAAGCAATCAGCCCCAGCATTTT
TRBV27	many	.	15	TRBJ2-4	CASSLTQLAKNIQYF	TGTGCCAGCAGTTTAACGCAGCTAGCCAAAAACATTCAGTACTTC
TRBV27	many	.	16	TRBJ2-1	CASSTLASESYNEQFF	TGTGCCAGCAGTACGCTAGCGTCCGAGTCCTACAATGAGCAGTTCTTC
TRBV7-9	many	.	13	TRBJ2-7	CASSSGVTYEQYF	TGTGCCAGCAGCTCCGGGGTTACCTACGAGCAGTACTTC
TRBV15	once	.	16	TRBJ1-2	CATSRDLGTTNYGYTF	TGTGCCACCAGCAGAGATCTGGGGACAACTAACTATGGCTACACCTTC
TRBV7-9	many	.	15	TRBJ2-1	CASSFRAPNNNEQFF	TGTGCCAGCAGCTTTCGGGCCCCTAATAACAATGAGCAGTTCTTC
TRBV19	.	.	13	TRBJ2-3	CASRFGGADTQYF	TGTGCCAGTAGATTCGGCGGGGCGGATACGCAGTATTTT
TRBV19	few	TRBD2	14	TRBJ2-1	CASTEAGTYNEQFF	TGTGCCAGTACCGAAGCGGGGACTTACAATGAGCAGTTCTTC
TRBV3-1	.	.	12	TRBJ2-7	CASSLLGPEQYF	TGTGCCAGCAGCCTTCTGGGGCCCGAGCAGTACTTC
TRBV20-1	.	.	11	TRBJ2-7	CSARVLYEQYF	TGCAGTGCTAGAGTCCTATACGAGCAGTACTTC